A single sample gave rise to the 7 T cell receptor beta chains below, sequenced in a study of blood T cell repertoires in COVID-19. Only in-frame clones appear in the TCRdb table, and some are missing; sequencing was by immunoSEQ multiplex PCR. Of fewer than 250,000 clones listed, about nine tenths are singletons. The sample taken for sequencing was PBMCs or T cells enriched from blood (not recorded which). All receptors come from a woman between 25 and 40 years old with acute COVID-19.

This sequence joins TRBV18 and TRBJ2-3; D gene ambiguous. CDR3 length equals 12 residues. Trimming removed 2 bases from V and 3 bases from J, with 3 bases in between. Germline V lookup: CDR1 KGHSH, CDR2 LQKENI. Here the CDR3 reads CASSPATDTQYF. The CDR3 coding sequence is TGTGCCAGCTCACCAGCGACAGATACGCAGTATTTT.

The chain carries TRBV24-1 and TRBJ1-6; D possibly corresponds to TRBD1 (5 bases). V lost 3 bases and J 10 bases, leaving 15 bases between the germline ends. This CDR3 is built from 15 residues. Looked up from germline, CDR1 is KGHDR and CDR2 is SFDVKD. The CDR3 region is CATSDPGSLGSPLHF. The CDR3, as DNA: TGTGCCACCAGTGATCCAGGGTCCCTGGGGTCACCCCTCCACTTT.

The CDR3 coding sequence is TGCGCCAGCAGCTTAAGGGGACAGGTATACTCCTACGAGCAGTACTTC. This sequence encodes CASSLRGQVYSYEQYF. This chain joins TRBV5-1 and TRBJ2-7; 8 bases align to TRBD1. The CDR3 extends over 16 amino acids. Losses at the gene ends were 2 bases for V and 0 bases for J; bases not matched to a gene: 7. From germline, CDR1 is SGHRS and CDR2 YFSETQ.

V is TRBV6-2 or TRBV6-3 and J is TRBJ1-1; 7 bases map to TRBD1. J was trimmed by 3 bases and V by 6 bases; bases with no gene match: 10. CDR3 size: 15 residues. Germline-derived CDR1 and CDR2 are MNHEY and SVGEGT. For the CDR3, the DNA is TGTGCCAGCAGCCGCCCCGGGAGGGGGCACACTGAAGCTTTCTTT. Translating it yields CASSRPGRGHTEAFF.

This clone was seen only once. For the CDR3, the DNA is TGTGCTAGTGTCCTTAACACTGAAGCTTTCTTT. This sequence encodes CASVLNTEAFF. The V and J genes are TRBV12-5 and TRBJ1-1; no reliable D call. From germline, CDR1 is LGHNT and CDR2 FRNRAP. The ends were cut back, 7 bases at V and 2 bases at J, with 5 bases in the middle. The CDR3 length is 11 residues.

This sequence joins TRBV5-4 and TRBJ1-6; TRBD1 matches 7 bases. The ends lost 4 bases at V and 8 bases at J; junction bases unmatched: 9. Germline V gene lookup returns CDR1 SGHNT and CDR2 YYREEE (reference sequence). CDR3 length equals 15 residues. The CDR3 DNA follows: TGTGCCAGCAGCAACGATGGACAGGCCCATTCACCCCTCCACTTT. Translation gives CASSNDGQAHSPLHF. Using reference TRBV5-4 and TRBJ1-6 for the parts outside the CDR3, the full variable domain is ETGVTQSPTHLIKTRGQQVTLRCSSQSGHNTVSWYQQALGQGPQFIFQYYREEENGRGNFPPRFSGLQFPNYSSELNVNALELDDSALYLCASSNDGQAHSPLHFGNGTRLTVT.

The CDR3 here is CASSQDISGTFNSPLHF. The CDR3 DNA reads TGCGCCAGCAGCCAAGATATAAGCGGGACTTTTAATTCACCCCTCCACTTT. The chain has TRBV4-1 and TRBJ1-6; TRBD1 might be the D (5 bases). Trimming removed 0 bases from V and 6 bases from J, with 15 bases in between. This CDR3 has 17 amino acids. Germline V gene sequence: CDR1 MGHRA, CDR2 YSYEKL.